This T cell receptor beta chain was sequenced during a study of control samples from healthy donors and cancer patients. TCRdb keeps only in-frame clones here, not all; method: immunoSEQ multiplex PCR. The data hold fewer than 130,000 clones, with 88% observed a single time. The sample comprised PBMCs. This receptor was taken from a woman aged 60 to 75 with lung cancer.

The CDR3, as DNA: TGTGCCAGCACCCTTGGGACAGGGTCTCGGGCGGTGTTCGGCCGCGGCTACACCTTC. Protein: CASTLGTGSRAVFGRGYTF. This chain uses TRBV3-1 (or the pseudogene TRBV3-2) with TRBJ1-2, with 9 bases identical to TRBD1. Trimming cost V 7 bases and J 8 bases; bases outside gene matches: 26. This CDR3 has 19 residues. Germline V CDR1 and CDR2: LGHDT, YNNKEL (reference sequence).